This T cell receptor beta chain was identified during a study of T cell responses to AZD1222 COVID-19 vaccine. Overall study results and limits: At 160-218 and 743-854, vaccine-associated CD4 TCRs were dominant, and they spanned spike.

This clone came up once. Its antigen is not known. Trimming pared 0 bases from V and 6 bases from J, leaving 18 bases between. Per germline, CDR1 LGHNA and CDR2 YSLEER. The CDR3 contains 17 residues. The table came from immunoSEQ multiplex PCR; TCRdb's copy has only in-frame clones and leaves some out. The table shows 250,000 to 300,000 clones, with around 93% occurring only once. V and J are TRBV4-3 and TRBJ1-5; perhaps TRBD1 as D (5 bases). This specimen consisted of peripheral blood, obtained 28 days after the second AZD1222 dose. The receptor comes from an adult who received the AZD1222 COVID-19 vaccine. The CDR3 protein is CASSQDWAGKLGQPQHF. The CDR3 coding sequence is TGCGCCAGCAGCCAAGATTGGGCAGGGAAGCTGGGTCAGCCCCAGCATTTT.